The TCR beta chain described here comes from a study of patients and donors after allogeneic stem cell transplantation. TCRdb processed the RT-PCR reads anew with MiXCR; each CDR3 protein has one entry. The table shows about 70,000 distinct CDR3 sequences, with around 27% occurring only once. V was clipped by 2 bases and J by 1 base, with 10 bases between them. Germline values: CDR1 SQVTM, CDR2 ANQGSEA. This CDR3 spans 14 amino acids. Material: blood, either unsorted or a sorted T cell fraction (not recorded which). The TCR comes from a human donor who was either an allogeneic HSCT recipient or a stem cell or donor lymphocyte infusion donor (not recorded which). It is not recorded whose cells these are; they may come from a transplant donor. The chain links TRBV29-1 to TRBJ2-3, with TRBD2 as a possible D gene (6 bases). The CDR3 region is CSVELGGGTDTQYF. As DNA, the CDR3 is TGCAGCGTTGAACTCGGAGGGGGCACAGATACGCAGTATTTT.